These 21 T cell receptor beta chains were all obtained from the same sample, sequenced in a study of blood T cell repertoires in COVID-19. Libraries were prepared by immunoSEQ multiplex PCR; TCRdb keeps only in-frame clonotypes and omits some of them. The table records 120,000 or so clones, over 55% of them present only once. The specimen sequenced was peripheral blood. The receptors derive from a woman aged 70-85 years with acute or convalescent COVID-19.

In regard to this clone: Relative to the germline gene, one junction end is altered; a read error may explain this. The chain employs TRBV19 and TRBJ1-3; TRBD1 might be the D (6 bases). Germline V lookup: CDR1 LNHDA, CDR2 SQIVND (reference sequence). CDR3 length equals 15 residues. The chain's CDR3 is CATSPGGNSGNTIYF. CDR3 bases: TGTGCCACTAGTCCGGGGGGCAACTCTGGAAACACCATATATTTT.

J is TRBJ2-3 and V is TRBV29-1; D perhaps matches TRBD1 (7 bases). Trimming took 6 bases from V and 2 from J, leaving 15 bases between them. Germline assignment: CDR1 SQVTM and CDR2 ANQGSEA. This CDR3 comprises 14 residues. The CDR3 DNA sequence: TGCAGCGTCCGTACAGGGGAGGACACAGATACGCAGTATTTT. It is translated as CSVRTGEDTDTQYF.

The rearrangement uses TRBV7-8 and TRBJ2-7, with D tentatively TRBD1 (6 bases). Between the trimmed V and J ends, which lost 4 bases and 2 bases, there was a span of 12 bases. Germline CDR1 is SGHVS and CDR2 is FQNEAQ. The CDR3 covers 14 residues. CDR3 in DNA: TGTGCCAGCAGCTCAACCGGGACAACCTACGAGCAGTACTTC. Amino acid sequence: CASSSTGTTYEQYF.

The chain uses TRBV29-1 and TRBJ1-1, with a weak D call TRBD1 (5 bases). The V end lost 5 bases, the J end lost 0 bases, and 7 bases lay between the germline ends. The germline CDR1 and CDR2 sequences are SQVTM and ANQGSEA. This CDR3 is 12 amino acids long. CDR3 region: CSVRTLNTEAFF. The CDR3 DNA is TGCAGCGTTCGGACACTGAACACTGAAGCTTTCTTT.

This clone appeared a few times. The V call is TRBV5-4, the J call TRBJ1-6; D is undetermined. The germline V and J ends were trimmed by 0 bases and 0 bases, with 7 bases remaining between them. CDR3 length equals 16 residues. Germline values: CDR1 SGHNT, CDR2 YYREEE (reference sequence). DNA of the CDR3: TGTGCCAGCAGCTTGGTTGGGAGCTCCTATAATTCACCCCTCCACTTT. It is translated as CASSLVGSSYNSPLHF.

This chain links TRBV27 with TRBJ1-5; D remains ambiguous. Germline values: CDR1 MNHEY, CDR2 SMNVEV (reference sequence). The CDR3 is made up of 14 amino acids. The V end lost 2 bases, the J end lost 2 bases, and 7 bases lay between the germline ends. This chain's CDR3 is CASSLDIGNQPQHF. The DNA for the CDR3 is TGTGCCAGCAGTTTAGACATAGGCAATCAGCCCCAGCATTTT.

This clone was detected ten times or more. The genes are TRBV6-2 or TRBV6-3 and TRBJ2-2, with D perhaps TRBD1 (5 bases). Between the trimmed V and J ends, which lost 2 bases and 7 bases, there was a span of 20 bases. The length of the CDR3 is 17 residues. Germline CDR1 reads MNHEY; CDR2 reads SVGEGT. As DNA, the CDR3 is TGTGCCAGCAGTTACGAGGAAGCGTGGCAGGGTGACGGGGAGCTGTTTTTT. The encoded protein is CASSYEEAWQGDGELFF.

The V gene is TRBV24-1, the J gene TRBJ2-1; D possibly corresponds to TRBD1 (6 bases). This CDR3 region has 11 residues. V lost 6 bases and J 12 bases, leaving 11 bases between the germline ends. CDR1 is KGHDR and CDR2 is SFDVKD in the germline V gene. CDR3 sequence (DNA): TGTGCCACCAGTCGACAGGATCTGCAGTTCTTC. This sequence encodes CATSRQDLQFF.

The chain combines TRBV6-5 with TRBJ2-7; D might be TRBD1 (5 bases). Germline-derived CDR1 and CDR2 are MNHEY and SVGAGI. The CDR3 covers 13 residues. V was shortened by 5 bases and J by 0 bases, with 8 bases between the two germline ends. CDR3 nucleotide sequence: TGTGCCAGCAGTCGGACACTCTCCTACGAGCAGTACTTC. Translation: CASSRTLSYEQYF.

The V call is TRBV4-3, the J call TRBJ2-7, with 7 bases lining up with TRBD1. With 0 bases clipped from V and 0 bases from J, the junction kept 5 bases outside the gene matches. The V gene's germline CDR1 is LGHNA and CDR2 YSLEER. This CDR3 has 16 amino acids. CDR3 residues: CASSQEYRGLSYEQYF. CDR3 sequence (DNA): TGCGCCAGCAGCCAAGAATACAGGGGCCTCTCCTACGAGCAGTACTTC.

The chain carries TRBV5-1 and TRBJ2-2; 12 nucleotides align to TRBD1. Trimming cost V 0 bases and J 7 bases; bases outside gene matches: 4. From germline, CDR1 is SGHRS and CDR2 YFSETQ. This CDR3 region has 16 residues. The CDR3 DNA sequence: TGCGCCAGCAGCTTGGCCGGGACAGGGGGCGGCGGGGAGCTGTTTTTT. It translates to CASSLAGTGGGGELFF.

CDR3 DNA sequence: TGTGCCTGGAGGAAGGAGGGGGCGAACACTGAAGCTTTCTTT. Protein product: CAWRKEGANTEAFF. J is TRBJ1-1 and V is TRBV30, with 7 bases that match TRBD1. Trimming at V came to 3 bases and at J to 1 base, leaving 5 bases not matched to a gene. The CDR3 loop spans 14 amino acids. The germline V gene encodes CDR1 GTSNPN and CDR2 SVGIG (reference sequence).

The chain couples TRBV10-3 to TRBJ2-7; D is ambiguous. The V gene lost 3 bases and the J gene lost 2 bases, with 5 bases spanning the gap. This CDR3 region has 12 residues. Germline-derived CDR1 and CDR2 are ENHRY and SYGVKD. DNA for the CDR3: TGTGCCATCAGTGAAGCTCCCTACGAGCAGTACTTC. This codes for CAISEAPYEQYF.

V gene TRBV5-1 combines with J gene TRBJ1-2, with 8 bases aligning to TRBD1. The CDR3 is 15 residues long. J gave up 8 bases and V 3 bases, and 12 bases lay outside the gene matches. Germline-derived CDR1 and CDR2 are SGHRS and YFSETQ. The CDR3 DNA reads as TGCGCCAGCAGCTCCACGGACAGGGCCGTGGGGGGCTACACCTTC. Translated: CASSSTDRAVGGYTF.

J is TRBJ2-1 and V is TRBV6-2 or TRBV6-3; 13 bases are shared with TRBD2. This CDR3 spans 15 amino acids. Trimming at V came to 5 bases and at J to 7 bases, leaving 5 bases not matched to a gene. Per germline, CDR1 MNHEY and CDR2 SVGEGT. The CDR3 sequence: CASSPRTSGRNEQFF. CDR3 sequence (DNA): TGTGCCAGCAGTCCCCGGACTAGCGGGAGAAATGAGCAGTTCTTC.

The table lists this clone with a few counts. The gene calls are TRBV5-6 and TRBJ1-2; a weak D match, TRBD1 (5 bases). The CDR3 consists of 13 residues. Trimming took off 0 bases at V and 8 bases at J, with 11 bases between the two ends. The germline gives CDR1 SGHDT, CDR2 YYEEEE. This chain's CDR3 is CASSLVAGVGYTF. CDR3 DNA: TGTGCCAGCAGCTTGGTGGCGGGGGTAGGCTACACCTTC. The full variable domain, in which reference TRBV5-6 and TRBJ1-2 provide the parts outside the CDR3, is DAGVTQSPTHLIKTRGQQVTLRCSPKSGHDTVSWYQQALGQGPQFIFQYYEEEERQRGNFPDRFSGHQFPNYSSELNVNALLLGDSALYLCASSLVAGVGYTFGSGTRLTVV.

This CDR3 is CASSPSGRVGDTQYF. The CDR3, as DNA: TGTGCCAGCAGCCCTAGCGGGAGGGTGGGAGATACGCAGTATTTT. The V gene is TRBV4-2, the J gene TRBJ2-3; 12 bases line up with TRBD2. CDR3 length: 15 residues. The germline CDR1 and CDR2 sequences are LGHNA and YNFKEQ. V dropped 4 bases and J dropped 5; count of bases not matched to a gene: 4.

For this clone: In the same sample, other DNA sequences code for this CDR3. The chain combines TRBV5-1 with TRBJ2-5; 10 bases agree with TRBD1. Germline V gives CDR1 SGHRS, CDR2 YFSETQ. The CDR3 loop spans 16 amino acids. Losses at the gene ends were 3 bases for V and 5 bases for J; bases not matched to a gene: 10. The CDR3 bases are TGCGCCAGCAGCTGGGGGCCGACAGGGGGCGCGGAGACCCAGTACTTC. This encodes CASSWGPTGGAETQYF.

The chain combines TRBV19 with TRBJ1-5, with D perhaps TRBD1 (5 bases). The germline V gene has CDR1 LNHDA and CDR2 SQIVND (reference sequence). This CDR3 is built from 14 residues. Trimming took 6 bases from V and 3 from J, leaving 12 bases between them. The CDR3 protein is CASRGGEVNQPQHF. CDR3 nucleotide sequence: TGTGCCAGTAGGGGAGGGGAGGTCAATCAGCCCCAGCATTTT.

The CDR3 is CASSLAPSGSTGELFF. The CDR3 DNA follows: TGCGCCAGCAGCTTAGCCCCTAGCGGGAGCACCGGGGAGCTGTTTTTT. The gene calls are TRBV5-1 and TRBJ2-2; 10 positions match TRBD2. The trim removed 2 bases at V and 4 bases at J, leaving 5 bases unmatched. Germline CDR1 SGHRS, CDR2 YFSETQ. The CDR3 has 16 residues. Looking up the rest from reference TRBV5-1 and TRBJ2-2 gives the full variable domain: KAGVTQTPRYLIKTRGQQVTLSCSPISGHRSVSWYQQTPGQGLQFLFEYFSETQRNKGNFPGRFSGRQFSNSRSEMNVSTLELGDSALYLCASSLAPSGSTGELFFGEGSRLTVL.

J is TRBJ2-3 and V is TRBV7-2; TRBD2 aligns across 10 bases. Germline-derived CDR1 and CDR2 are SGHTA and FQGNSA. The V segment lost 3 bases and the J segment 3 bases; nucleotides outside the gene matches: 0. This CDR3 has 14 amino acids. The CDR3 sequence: CASSFSGGTDTQYF. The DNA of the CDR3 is TGTGCCAGCAGCTTTAGCGGGGGGACAGATACGCAGTATTTT.